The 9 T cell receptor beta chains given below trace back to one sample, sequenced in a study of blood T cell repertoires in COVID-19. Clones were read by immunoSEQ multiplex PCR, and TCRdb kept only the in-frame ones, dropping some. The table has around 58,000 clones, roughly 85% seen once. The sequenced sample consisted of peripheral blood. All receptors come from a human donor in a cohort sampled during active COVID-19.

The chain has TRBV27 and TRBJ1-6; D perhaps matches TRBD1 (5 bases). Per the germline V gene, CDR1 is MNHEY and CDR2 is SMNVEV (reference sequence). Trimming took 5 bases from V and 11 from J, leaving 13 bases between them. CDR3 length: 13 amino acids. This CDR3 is CASSTLGGTPLHF. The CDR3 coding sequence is TGTGCCAGCAGTACATTGGGGGGGACACCCCTCCACTTT.

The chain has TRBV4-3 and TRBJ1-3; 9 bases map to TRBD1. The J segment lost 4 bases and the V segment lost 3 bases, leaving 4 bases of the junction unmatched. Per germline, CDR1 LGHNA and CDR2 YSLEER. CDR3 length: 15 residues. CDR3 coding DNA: TGCGCCAGCAGCCAGGGGACAGGGACGGGAAACACCATATATTTT. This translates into CASSQGTGTGNTIYF.

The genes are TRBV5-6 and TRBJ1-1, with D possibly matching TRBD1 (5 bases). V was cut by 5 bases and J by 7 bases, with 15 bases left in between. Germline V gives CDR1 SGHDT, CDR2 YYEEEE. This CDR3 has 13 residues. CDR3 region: CASSQQVLDEAFF. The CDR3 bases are TGTGCCAGCAGTCAACAGGTGCTCGATGAAGCTTTCTTT. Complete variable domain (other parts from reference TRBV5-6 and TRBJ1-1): DAGVTQSPTHLIKTRGQQVTLRCSPKSGHDTVSWYQQALGQGPQFIFQYYEEEERQRGNFPDRFSGHQFPNYSSELNVNALLLGDSALYLCASSQQVLDEAFFGQGTRLTVV.

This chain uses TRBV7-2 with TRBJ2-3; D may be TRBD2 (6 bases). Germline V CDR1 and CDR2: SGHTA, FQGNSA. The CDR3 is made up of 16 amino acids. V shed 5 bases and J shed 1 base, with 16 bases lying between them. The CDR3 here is CASSARDLTGTDTQYF. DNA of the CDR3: TGTGCCAGCAGCGCCCGGGACTTAACCGGCACAGATACGCAGTATTTT.

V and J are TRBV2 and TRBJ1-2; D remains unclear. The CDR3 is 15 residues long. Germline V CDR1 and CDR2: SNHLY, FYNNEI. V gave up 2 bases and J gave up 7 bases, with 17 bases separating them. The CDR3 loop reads CASSEQLLMPAGYTF. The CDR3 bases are TGTGCCAGCAGTGAACAGTTACTAATGCCGGCTGGCTACACCTTC.

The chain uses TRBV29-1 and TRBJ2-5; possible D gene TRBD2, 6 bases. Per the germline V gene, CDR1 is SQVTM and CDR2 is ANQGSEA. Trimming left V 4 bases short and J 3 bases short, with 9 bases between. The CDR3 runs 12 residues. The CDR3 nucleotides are TGCAGCGTTGTCAGGGAGGAAGAGACCCAGTACTTC. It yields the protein CSVVREEETQYF.

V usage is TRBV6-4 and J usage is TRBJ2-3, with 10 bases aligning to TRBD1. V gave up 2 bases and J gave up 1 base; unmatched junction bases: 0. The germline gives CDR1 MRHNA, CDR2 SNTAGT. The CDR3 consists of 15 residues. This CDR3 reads CASSDGTGGTDTQYF. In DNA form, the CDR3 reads TGTGCCAGCAGTGACGGGACAGGGGGCACAGATACGCAGTATTTT.

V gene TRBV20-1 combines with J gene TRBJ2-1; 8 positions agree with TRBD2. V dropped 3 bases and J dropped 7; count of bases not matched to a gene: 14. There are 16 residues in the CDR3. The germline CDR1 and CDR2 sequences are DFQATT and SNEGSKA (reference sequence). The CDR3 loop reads CSASLKGLVGGNEQFF. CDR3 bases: TGCAGTGCTAGTCTAAAGGGACTAGTGGGGGGGAATGAGCAGTTCTTC.

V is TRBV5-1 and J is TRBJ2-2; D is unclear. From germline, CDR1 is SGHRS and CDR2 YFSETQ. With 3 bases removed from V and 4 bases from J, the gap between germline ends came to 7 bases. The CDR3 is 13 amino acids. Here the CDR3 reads CASSSTVTGELFF. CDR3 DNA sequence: TGCGCCAGCAGCTCGACTGTCACCGGGGAGCTGTTTTTT. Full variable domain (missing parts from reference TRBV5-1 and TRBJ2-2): KAGVTQTPRYLIKTRGQQVTLSCSPISGHRSVSWYQQTPGQGLQFLFEYFSETQRNKGNFPGRFSGRQFSNSRSEMNVSTLELGDSALYLCASSSTVTGELFFGEGSRLTVL.